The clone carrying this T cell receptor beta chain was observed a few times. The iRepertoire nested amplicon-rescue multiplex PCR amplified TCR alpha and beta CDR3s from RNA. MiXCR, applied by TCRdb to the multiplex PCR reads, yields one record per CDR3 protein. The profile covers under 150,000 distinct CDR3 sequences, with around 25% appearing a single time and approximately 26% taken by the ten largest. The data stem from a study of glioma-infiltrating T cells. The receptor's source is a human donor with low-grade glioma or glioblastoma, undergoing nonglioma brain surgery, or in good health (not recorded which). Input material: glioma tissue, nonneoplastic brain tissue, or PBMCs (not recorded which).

CDR3 region: CASSLRDRAPGEAQYF. CDR3 DNA: TGTGCCAGCAGTCTCCGGGACAGGGCCCCCGGTGAGGCGCAGTATTTT. This chain joins TRBV6-5 and TRBJ2-3, with TRBD1 matching 9 bases. Trimming removed 5 bases from V and 10 bases from J; junction bases left unmatched: 16. Germline lookup yields CDR1 MNHEY and CDR2 SVGAGI. The CDR3 extends over 16 amino acids.